This T cell receptor (beta chain) appears in the sequencing data of a study of CD8 T cells in ankylosing spondylitis. TCRdb reprocessed the 5' RACE reads with MiXCR, giving one entry per CDR3 protein. In the table there are more than 600,000 distinct CDR3 sequences, around 19% of which are singletons. Concerning this clonotype: The target antigen is unknown.

CDR3 length: 16 residues. CDR1 is SGHAT and CDR2 is FQNNGV in the germline V gene. The ends lost 2 bases at V and 0 bases at J; junction bases unmatched: 5. Study-wide points: Certain motif variants had earlier appeared in reactive arthritis synovial fluid and blood. A motif in TCR beta, a set of seven to nine highly homologous variants, appeared characteristic of ankylosing spondylitis blood.

The source material was blood, either unsorted or a sorted T cell fraction (not recorded which). This receptor was identified in a male donor with ankylosing spondylitis. V usage is TRBV11-2 and J usage is TRBJ1-1; 8 bases map to TRBD1. The CDR3 loop is CASSLTRDRMNTEAFF. The CDR3 DNA reads TGTGCCAGCAGCTTAACACGGGACAGGATGAACACTGAAGCTTTCTTT.